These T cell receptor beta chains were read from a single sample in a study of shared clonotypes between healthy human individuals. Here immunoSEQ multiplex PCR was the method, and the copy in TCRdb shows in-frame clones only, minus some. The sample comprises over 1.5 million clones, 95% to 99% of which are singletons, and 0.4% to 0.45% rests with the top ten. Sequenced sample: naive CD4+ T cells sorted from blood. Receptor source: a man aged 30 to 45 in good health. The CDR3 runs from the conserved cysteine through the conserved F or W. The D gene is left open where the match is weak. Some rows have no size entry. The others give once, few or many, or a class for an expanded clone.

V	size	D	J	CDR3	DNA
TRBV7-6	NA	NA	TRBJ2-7	CASSLASRGVFEQYF	TGTGCCAGCAGCTTAGCTTCTAGGGGCGTCTTCGAGCAGTACTTC
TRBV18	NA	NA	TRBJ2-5	CASSPKKGIGTQYF	TGTGCCAGCTCACCAAAAAAGGGTATCGGGACCCAGTACTTC
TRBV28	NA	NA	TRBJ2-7	CASSIAGDRQYEQYF	TGTGCCAGCAGCATCGCGGGGGACAGGCAGTACGAGCAGTACTTC
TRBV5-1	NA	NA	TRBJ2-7	CASSFDNIPYEQYF	TGCGCCAGCAGCTTTGATAACATCCCCTACGAGCAGTACTTC
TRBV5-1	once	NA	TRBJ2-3	CASSEASTDTQYF	TGCGCCAGCAGCGAAGCGTCGACAGATACGCAGTATTTT
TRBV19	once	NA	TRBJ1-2	CASSIRGPNYGYTF	TGTGCCAGTAGTATCAGGGGACCTAACTATGGCTACACCTTC
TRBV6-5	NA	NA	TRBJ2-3	CASSYRGDTDTQYF	TGTGCCAGCAGTTACAGAGGAGACACAGATACGCAGTATTTT
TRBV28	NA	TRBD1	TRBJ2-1	CASLSGGVDSYNEQFF	TGTGCCAGCTTATCAGGGGGCGTCGACTCCTACAATGAGCAGTTCTTC
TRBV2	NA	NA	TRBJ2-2	CASSDRATGELFF	TGTGCCAGCAGTGACAGAGCCACCGGGGAGCTGTTTTTT
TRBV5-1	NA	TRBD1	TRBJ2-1	CASSLDPQGSYNEQFF	TGCGCCAGCAGCTTGGATCCACAGGGGTCCTACAATGAGCAGTTCTTC
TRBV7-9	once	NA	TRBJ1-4	CAVLISEKLFF	TGTGCTGTACTTATTAGTGAAAAACTGTTTTTT
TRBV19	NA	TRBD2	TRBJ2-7	CASSRLSGGYEQYF	TGTGCCAGTAGCCGGCTTTCGGGAGGTTACGAGCAGTACTTC
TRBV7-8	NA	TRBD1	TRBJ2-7	CASSPRTGGAYEQYF	TGTGCCAGCAGCCCAAGAACAGGGGGAGCCTACGAGCAGTACTTC
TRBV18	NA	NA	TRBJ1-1	CASSSALGYTEAFF	TGTGCCAGCTCATCGGCTCTAGGGTACACTGAAGCTTTCTTT
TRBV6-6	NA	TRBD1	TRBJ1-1	CASRETGANTEAFF	TGTGCCAGCAGGGAGACAGGGGCGAACACTGAAGCTTTCTTT
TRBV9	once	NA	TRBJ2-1	CASTLAGFAHEQFF	TGTGCCAGCACCCTGGCAGGGTTCGCACATGAGCAGTTCTTC
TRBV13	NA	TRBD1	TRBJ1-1	CASSLGRGLMNTEAFF	TGTGCCAGCAGCTTAGGCAGGGGGTTGATGAACACTGAAGCTTTCTTT
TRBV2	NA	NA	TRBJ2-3	CASFKERNTDTQYF	TGTGCCAGCTTCAAGGAACGCAACACAGATACGCAGTATTTT
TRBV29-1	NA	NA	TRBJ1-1	CSVEEDPNTEAFF	TGCAGCGTTGAAGAGGATCCGAACACTGAAGCTTTCTTT
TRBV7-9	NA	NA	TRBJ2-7	CASSLAGDYEQYF	TGTGCCAGCAGCTTAGCGGGGGACTACGAGCAGTACTTC
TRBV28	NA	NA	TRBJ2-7	CASTQGDSYEQYF	TGTGCCAGCACCCAAGGGGATTCCTACGAGCAGTACTTC
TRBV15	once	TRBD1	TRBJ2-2	CATSRGRTGFLGELFF	TGTGCCACCAGCAGAGGGCGGACAGGATTTCTCGGGGAGCTGTTTTTT
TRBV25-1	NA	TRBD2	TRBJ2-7	CASSDGGGRYEQYF	TGTGCCAGCAGTGACGGCGGCGGGAGATACGAGCAGTACTTC
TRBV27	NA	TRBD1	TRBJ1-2	CASSNLAGGTNYGYTF	TGTGCCAGCAGTAATCTGGCAGGGGGCACTAACTATGGCTACACCTTC
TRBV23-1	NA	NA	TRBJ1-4	CASSYKAENEKLFF	TGCGCCAGCAGCTACAAGGCAGAGAACGAAAAACTGTTTTTT
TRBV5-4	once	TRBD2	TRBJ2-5	CASREREGRETQYF	TGTGCCAGCAGAGAGCGGGAGGGCCGAGAGACCCAGTACTTC
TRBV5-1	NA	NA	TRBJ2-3	CASAQFRDEGTQYF	TGCGCCAGCGCACAATTCCGGGACGAGGGTACGCAGTATTTT
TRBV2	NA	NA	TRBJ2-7	CAAGPDSYEQYF	TGTGCCGCCGGCCCGGACTCCTACGAGCAGTACTTC
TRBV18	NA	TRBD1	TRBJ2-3	CASSRTGQLMGDTQYF	TGTGCCAGCTCACGGACAGGGCAGCTTATGGGAGATACGCAGTATTTT
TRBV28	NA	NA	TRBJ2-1	CASRQTGPGSFF	TGTGCCAGCAGGCAAACAGGTCCCGGGTCGTTCTTC
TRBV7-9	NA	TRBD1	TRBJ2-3	CASSPGQGRDTQYF	TGTGCCAGCAGTCCGGGACAGGGGAGAGATACGCAGTATTTT
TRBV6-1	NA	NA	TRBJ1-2	CASSENQGSSYTF	TGTGCCAGCAGTGAGAATCAGGGGAGCAGCTACACCTTC
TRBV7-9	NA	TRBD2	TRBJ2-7	CASSLGHVTSAHYEQYF	TGTGCCAGCAGCCTCGGTCATGTGACTAGCGCCCACTACGAGCAGTACTTC
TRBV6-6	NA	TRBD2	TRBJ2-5	CASRKSGNGLQETQYF	TGTGCCAGCAGAAAAAGCGGGAACGGGCTTCAAGAGACCCAGTACTTC
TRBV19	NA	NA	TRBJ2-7	CASSIGGNWEQYF	TGTGCCAGTAGTATAGGGGGAAACTGGGAGCAGTACTTC
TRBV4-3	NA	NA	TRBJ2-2	CASSQTGTNTGELFF	TGCGCCAGCAGCCAAACAGGGACTAACACCGGGGAGCTGTTTTTT
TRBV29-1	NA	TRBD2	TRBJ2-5	CSEYTSGIQYF	TGCAGCGAGTACACTAGCGGGATTCAGTACTTC
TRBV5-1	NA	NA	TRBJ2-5	CASSVGSWGTETQYF	TGCGCCAGCAGCGTCGGGTCCTGGGGGACAGAGACCCAGTACTTC
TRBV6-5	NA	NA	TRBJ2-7	CASSLQGYEQYF	TGTGCCAGCAGTTTACAGGGATACGAGCAGTACTTC
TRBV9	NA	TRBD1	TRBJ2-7	CASSVGGQGSYEQYF	TGTGCCAGCAGCGTAGGAGGACAGGGGTCCTACGAGCAGTACTTC
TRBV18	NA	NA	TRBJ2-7	CASSPPGLPYEQYF	TGTGCCAGCTCCCCTCCGGGACTCCCCTACGAGCAGTACTTC
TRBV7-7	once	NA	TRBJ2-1	CASSLKAGYNEQFF	TGTGCTAGCAGCTTAAAAGCGGGTTACAATGAGCAGTTCTTC
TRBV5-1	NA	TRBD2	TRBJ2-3	CASSLEPAGAQYF	TGCGCCAGCAGCTTGGAGCCAGCGGGGGCTCAGTATTTT
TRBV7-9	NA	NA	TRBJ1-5	CASSTQGDQPQHF	TGTGCCAGCAGCACTCAGGGAGATCAGCCCCAGCATTTT